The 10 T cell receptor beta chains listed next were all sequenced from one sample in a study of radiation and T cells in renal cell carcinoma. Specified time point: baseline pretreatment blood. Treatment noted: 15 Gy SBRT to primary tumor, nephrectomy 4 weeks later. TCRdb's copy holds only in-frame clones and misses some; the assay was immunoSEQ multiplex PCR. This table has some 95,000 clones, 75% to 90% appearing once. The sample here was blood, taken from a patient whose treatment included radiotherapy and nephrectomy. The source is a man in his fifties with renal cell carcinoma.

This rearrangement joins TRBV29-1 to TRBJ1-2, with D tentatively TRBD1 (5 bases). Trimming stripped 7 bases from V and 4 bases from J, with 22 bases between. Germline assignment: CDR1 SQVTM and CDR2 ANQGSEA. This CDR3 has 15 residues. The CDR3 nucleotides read TGCAGCGCCCCGTCCCGGGGCCTGCTAGGCTATGGCTACACCTTC. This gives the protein CSAPSRGLLGYGYTF.

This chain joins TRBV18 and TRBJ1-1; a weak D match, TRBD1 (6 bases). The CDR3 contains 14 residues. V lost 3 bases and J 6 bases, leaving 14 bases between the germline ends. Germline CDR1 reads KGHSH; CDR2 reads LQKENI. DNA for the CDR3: TGTGCCAGCTCACCGGCGGAGGGGGGCTCTGAAGCTTTCTTT. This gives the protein CASSPAEGGSEAFF.

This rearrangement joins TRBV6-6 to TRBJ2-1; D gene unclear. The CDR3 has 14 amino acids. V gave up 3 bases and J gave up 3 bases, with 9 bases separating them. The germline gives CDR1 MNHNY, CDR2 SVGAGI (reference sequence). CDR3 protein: CASSYRTYYNEQFF. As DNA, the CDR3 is TGTGCCAGCAGTTATCGGACCTACTACAATGAGCAGTTCTTC.

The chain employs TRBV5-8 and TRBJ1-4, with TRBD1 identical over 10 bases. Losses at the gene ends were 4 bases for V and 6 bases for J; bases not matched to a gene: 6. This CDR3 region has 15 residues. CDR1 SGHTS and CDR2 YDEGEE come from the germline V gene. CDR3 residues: CASSPGQGGHEKLFF. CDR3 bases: TGTGCCAGCAGCCCAGGACAGGGGGGGCATGAAAAACTGTTTTTT.

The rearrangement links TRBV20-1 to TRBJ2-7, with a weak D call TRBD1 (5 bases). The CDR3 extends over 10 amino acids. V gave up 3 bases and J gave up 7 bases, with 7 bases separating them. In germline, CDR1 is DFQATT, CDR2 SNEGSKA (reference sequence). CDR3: CSARTEEQYF. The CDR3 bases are TGCAGTGCTAGGACAGAGGAGCAGTACTTC.

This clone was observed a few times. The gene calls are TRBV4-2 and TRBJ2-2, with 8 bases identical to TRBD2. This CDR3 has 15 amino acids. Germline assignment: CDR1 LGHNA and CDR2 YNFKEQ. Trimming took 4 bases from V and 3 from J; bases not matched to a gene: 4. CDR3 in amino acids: CASSLREGDTGELFF. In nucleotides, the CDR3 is TGTGCCAGCAGCCTTCGGGAGGGGGACACCGGGGAGCTGTTTTTT.

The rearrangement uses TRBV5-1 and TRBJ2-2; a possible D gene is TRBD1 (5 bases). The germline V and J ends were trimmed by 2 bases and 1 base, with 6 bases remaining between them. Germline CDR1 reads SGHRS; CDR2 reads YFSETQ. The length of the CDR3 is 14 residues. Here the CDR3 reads CASSFGQNTGELFF. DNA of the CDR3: TGCGCCAGCAGCTTCGGACAGAACACCGGGGAGCTGTTTTTT. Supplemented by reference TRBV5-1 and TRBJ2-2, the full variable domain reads KAGVTQTPRYLIKTRGQQVTLSCSPISGHRSVSWYQQTPGQGLQFLFEYFSETQRNKGNFPGRFSGRQFSNSRSEMNVSTLELGDSALYLCASSFGQNTGELFFGEGSRLTVL.

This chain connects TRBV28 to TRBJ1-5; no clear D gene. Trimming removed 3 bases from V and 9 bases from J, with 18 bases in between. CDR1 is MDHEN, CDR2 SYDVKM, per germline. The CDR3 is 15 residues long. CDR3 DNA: TGTGCCAGCAGTTTTCGGCGGCCAGAGCAACCGCCCCAGCATTTT. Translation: CASSFRRPEQPPQHF. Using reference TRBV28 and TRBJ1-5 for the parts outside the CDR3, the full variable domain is DVKVTQSSRYLVKRTGEKVFLECVQDMDHENMFWYRQDPGLGLRLIYFSYDVKMKEKGDIPEGYSVSREKKERFSLILESASTNQTSMYLCASSFRRPEQPPQHFGDGTRLSIL.

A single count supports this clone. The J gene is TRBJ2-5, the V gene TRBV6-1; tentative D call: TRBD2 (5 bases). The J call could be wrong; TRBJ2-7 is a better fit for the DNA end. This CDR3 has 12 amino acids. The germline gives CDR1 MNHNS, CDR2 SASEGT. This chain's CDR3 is CASSAGNDEQYF. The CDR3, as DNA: TGTGCCAGCAGTGCGGGAAACGACGAGCAGTACTTC.

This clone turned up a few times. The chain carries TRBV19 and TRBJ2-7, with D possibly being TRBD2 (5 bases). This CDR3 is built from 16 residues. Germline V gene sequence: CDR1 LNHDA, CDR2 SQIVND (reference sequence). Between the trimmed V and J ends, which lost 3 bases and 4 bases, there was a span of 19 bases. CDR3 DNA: TGTGCCAGTAGTATTTCCGCGGACGGGGTTAGGTACGAGCAGTACTTC. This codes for CASSISADGVRYEQYF.